This T cell receptor (beta chain) originates from a study of PD-L1 blockade in urothelial cancer. The wider study: When patients started atezolizumab around 2014, it was given at 1,200 mg intravenously every 3 weeks.

In its sample, this clone was seen once. Spiked synthetic TCR analogs estimated absolute template abundance per PCR. Produced via immunoSEQ multiplex PCR; TCRdb's table is partial and in-frame only. The sample lists about 38,000 clones, 86% occurring once. Germline V CDR1 and CDR2: SGHNT, YENEEA. V shed 2 bases and J shed 10 bases, with 14 bases lying between them. The CDR3 is made up of 13 amino acids. Time point defined: peripheral blood 6 weeks after treatment start. Pretreatment and on-treatment samples were taken, numbering 1 to 8 per patient. This specimen consisted of PBMCs, obtained around atezolizumab (anti-PD-L1) treatment. The source of this sequence is a man aged 60 to 75 with urothelial cancer. The rearrangement joins TRBV11-3 to TRBJ1-1; a weak D match, TRBD1 (5 bases). As DNA, the CDR3 is TGTGCCAGCAGCTTATTTGCAGGGCTAAGAGCTTTCTTT. Its translation: CASSLFAGLRAFF.